This T cell receptor beta chain is drawn from a study of OX40 agonist ivuxolimab in advanced cancers. Study-wide context: Ivuxolimab, which patients received intravenously every 2 weeks, was dosed at 0.01 to 10 mg/kg. In three patients, partial responses were observed, one with hepatocellular carcinoma and two with cutaneous melanoma.

Repertoires were generated with immunoSEQ multiplex PCR, while TCRdb's copy carries only in-frame clones and drops some. This sample yields roughly 41,000 clones, of which roughly nine tenths are seen a single time; roughly 5.2% belongs to the top ten. In the case of this clone: Its antigen remains unidentified.

Germline V gene sequence: CDR1 SGDLS, CDR2 YYNGEE. With 5 bases removed from V and 3 bases from J, the gap between germline ends came to 11 bases. The CDR3 extends over 13 amino acids. Drawing of blood for sampling happened at baseline, at cycle 4 day 1, and at cycle 7 day 1. Study results and limitations: Both CD4+ and CD8+ T cell populations in blood had undergone clonal expansion by week 6 at 0.1 to 3.0 mg/kg.

The sequences come from CD4+ or CD8+ T cells sorted from blood, collected in a trial of the OX40 agonist ivuxolimab. The source is an adult with an advanced solid tumor such as melanoma, head and neck, liver or kidney cancer. V is TRBV9 and J is TRBJ1-1; D uncertain. This chain's CDR3 is CASSVSPHTEAFF. Here the CDR3 DNA reads TGTGCCAGCAGTGTCAGTCCCCACACTGAAGCTTTCTTT.